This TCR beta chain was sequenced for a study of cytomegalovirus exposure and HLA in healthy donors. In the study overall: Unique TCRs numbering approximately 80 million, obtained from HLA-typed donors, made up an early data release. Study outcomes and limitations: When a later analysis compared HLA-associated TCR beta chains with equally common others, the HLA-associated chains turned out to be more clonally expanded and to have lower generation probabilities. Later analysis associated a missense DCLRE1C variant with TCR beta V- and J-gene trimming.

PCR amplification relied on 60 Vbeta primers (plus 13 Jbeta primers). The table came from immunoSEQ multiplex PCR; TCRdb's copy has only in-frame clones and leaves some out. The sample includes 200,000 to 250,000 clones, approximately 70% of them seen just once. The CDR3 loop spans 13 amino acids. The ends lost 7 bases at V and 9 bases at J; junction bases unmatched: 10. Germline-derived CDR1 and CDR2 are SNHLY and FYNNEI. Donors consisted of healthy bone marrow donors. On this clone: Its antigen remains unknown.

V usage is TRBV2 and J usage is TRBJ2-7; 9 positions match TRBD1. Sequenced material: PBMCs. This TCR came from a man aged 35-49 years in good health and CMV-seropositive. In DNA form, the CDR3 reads TGTGCCAGCATGAACAGGGGGCGGTCGATGCAGTACTTC. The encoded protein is CASMNRGRSMQYF.